The clone carrying this T cell receptor beta chain was counted a few times. Its antigen remains unidentified. The sample originates from a study of T-cell memory formation after mild COVID-19. For the study at large: The study found TCR clusters largely donor specific. Study-level results: Clones that contracted from day 15 to 85 had balanced CD4/CD8; later expanders were CD4+ biased. CD4+ contracting clones were mainly CM and EM; CD8+ ones, EMRA. Whether day 37 second-wave clones are SARS-CoV-2-specific was not confirmed.

TCRdb analysed the 5' RACE reads with MiXCR anew, one entry per CDR3 protein. The table includes about 270,000 distinct CDR3 sequences, 15% to 20% detected once. The V and J ends lost 4 bases and 2 bases, in that order; junction bases with no gene match: 9. The length of the CDR3 is 16 residues. Germline CDR1 reads SGHRS; CDR2 reads YFSETQ. The sample was PBMCs or a T cell subset sorted from them (not recorded which). The chain joins TRBV5-1 to TRBJ2-3, with 8 positions matching TRBD2. The TCR sequence derives from a man between 18 and 35 years old who had mild COVID-19 (a few samples of this study predate the infection). Cell type and time point are not known. In nucleotides, the CDR3 is TGCGCCAGCAGCCCCCTGACTAGCGATTCCACAGATACGCAGTATTTT. Its protein product is CASSPLTSDSTDTQYF.